This T cell receptor (beta chain) stems from a study of blood T cell repertoires in COVID-19. The overall study: COVID-19 samples from acute and convalescent phases originated in the United States, Italy and Spain. From T cells, B-cell-depleted T cells, or PBMCs came the material, which was cDNA or gDNA.

From germline, CDR1 is SGHRS and CDR2 YFSETQ. V lost 4 bases and J lost 1; bases outside the gene matches: 4. CDR3 length: 14 residues. The data were produced by immunoSEQ multiplex PCR, yet TCRdb's version contains in-frame clones alone and is incomplete. The repertoire holds 65,000 to 80,000 clones, about 90% seen once, with around 4.5% in the top ten. The rearrangement joins TRBV5-1 to TRBJ2-7; 8 nucleotides align to TRBD2. Sequencing input: peripheral blood. The TCR was taken from a man in his forties or fifties with active COVID-19. In DNA form, the CDR3 reads TGCGCCAGCAGCATTAGCGGGGCATCCTACGAGCAGTACTTC. Translating gives CASSISGASYEQYF.